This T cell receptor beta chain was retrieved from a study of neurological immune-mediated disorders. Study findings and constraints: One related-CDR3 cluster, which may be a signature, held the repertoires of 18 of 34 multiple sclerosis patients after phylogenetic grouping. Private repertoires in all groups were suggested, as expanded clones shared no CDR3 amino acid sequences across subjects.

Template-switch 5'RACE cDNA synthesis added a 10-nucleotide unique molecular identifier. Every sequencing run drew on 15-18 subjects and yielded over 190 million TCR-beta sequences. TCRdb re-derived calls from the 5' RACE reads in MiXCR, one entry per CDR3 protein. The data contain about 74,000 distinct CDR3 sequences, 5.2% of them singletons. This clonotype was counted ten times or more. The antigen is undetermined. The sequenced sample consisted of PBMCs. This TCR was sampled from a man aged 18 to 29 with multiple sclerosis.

As DNA, the CDR3 is TGTGCCAGCAGCCCCGGACTAGCGGGGATCGGGGTTGAGCAGTTCTTC. As protein: CASSPGLAGIGVEQFF. The V and J genes are TRBV7-6 and TRBJ2-1; 12 bases agree with TRBD2. This CDR3 comprises 16 residues. Unmatched junction bases numbered 11, after V lost 5 bases and J lost 9 bases. Germline values: CDR1 SGHVS, CDR2 FNYEAQ.